This T cell receptor beta chain was sequenced during a study of blood T cell repertoires in COVID-19. Repertoires were generated with immunoSEQ multiplex PCR, while TCRdb's copy carries only in-frame clones and drops some. Among 120,000 or so clones listed, roughly four fifths were seen once. The sequence derives from a woman in her 70s with acute or convalescent COVID-19. Sequencing was carried out using peripheral blood.

The CDR3 region is CASSQAISRGQETQYF. CDR3 in DNA: TGCGCCAGCAGCCAAGCCATCTCCAGGGGGCAAGAGACCCAGTACTTC. The V and J genes are TRBV4-3 and TRBJ2-5; 7 bases line up with TRBD1. The CDR3 loop spans 16 amino acids. CDR1 LGHNA and CDR2 YSLEER come from the germline V gene. With 1 base clipped from V and 2 bases from J, the junction kept 7 bases outside the gene matches.